This T cell receptor (beta chain) was identified in a study of blood T cell repertoires in COVID-19. As for the study in general: Acute-phase and convalescent COVID-19 samples originated in the United States, Italy and Spain.

How the authors handled the data: Nucleated cell number was recorded as an estimate derived from reference gene primer amplification. Generated by immunoSEQ multiplex PCR, the TCRdb table keeps only in-frame clones and is missing some. V and J calls and clone size follow that table, whereas D and trimming were derived from the DNA. The sample holds 140,000 or so clones, roughly 88% seen once. From germline, CDR1 is MGHRA and CDR2 YSYEKL. Trimming at V came to 4 bases and at J to 2 bases, leaving 5 bases not matched to a gene. The CDR3 spans 16 residues. Source material: peripheral blood. This sequence joins TRBV4-1 and TRBJ2-2; TRBD1 matches 9 bases. The receptor was derived from a man aged 60 to 75 with active or convalescent COVID-19. CDR3 DNA: TGCGCCAGCAGCCGACCGGGACAGGGTAACACCGGGGAGCTGTTTTTT. Encoded protein: CASSRPGQGNTGELFF.